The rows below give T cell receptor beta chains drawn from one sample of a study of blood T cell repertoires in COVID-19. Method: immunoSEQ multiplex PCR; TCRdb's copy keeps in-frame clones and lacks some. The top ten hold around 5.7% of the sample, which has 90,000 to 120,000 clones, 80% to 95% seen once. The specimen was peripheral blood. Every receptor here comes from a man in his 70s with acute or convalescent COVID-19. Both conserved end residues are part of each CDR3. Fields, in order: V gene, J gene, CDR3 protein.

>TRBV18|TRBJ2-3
CASSPAWTSTDTQYF
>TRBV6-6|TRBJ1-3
CASLSPSSGNTIYF
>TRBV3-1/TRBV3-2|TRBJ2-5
CASSQESTSGFSVRETQYF
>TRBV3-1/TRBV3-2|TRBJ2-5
CASSQRTEPQETQYF
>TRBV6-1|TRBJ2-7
CASSEPDRDWDYEQYF
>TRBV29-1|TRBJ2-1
CSVEGTVALNEQFF
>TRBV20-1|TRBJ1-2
CSASRQGANGYTF
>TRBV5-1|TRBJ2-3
CASSSTSGGTTDTQYF
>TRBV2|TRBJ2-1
CASRTSGGPSYNEQFF
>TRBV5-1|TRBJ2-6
CASSYRGTGGEGANVLTF
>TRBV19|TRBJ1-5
CATAGMVNQPQHF
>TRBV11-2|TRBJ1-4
CASTAGQGALFF
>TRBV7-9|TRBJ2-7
CASSIPRVPYEQYF
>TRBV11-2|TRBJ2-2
CASSPPGTEITGELFF
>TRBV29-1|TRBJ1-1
CSVGQMNTEAFF
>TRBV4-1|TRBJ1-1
CASSQGLGLGNTEAFF
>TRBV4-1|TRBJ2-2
CASSQFDTPNTGELFF
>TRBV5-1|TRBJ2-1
CASKRFLAGYNEQFF
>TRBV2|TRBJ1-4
CAGSELPGQGGEKLFF
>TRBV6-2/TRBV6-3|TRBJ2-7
CASSDRSSDEQYF
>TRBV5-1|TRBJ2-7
CASGKDRGLSSSYEQYF
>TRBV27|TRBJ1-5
CASSLLGGAPSGNQPQHF
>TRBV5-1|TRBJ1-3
CASSFGNFYSGNTIYF
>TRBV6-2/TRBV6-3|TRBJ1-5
CASSARGVYSNQPQHF
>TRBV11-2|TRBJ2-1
CASSLIAGGPGEQFF
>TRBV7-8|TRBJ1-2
CASSSGFVGFSYGYTF
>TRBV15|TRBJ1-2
CATSNRQNYGYTF
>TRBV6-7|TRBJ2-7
CASSNHREMYF
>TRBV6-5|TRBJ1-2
CASRQAPYGYTF
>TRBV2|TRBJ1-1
CASSEHGGADTEAFF
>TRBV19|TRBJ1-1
CASSLQQGAQAFF
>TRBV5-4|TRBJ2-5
CASSLGVQGLAGRETQYF
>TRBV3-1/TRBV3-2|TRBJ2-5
CASSRPTPSFETQYF
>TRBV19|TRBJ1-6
CASTLGRGSYNSPLHF
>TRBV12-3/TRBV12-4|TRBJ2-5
CASTTGVRETQYF
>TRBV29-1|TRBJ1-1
CSVREGVWSTEAFF
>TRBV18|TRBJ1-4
CASSAGTGGTEKLFF
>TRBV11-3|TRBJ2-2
CASSLGSGGNTGELFF
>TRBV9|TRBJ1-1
CASSVLAGDLNTEAFF
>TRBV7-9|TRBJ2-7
CASSMRPGTGWEVSYEQYF
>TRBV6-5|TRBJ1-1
CASSRQGWMHTEAFF
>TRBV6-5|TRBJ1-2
CASSRQGYGYTF
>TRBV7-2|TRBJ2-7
CASSLAFTGWSSYEQYF
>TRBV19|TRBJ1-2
CASSATGTGKGYGYTF
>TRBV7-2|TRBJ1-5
CASSFVGQPQHF
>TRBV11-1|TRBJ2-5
CASSPQGAFWETQYF
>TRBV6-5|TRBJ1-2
CASSPQGTYGYTF
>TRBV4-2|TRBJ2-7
CASSQRGRNYEQYF
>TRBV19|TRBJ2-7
CASRDSRAYEQYF
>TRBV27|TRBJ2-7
CASSKQGASYEQYF
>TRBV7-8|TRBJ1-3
CASSTYPSGAVGNTIYF